This passage covers 6 T cell receptor beta chains from one sample sequenced in a study. TCRdb analysed the RT-PCR reads with MiXCR anew, one entry per CDR3 protein. The table has about 680,000 distinct CDR3 sequences, 14% seen once. The sequenced sample consisted of memory CD4+ T cells from blood. The source is a female donor in good health, serving as a healthy control.

This clonotype came up a few times. The V call is TRBV6-5, the J call TRBJ1-4; D is perhaps TRBD1 (5 bases). Germline CDR1 reads MNHEY; CDR2 reads SVGAGI. The CDR3 covers 13 residues. V was clipped by 7 bases and J by 4 bases, with 10 bases between them. The CDR3 loop reads CASTTGFNEKLFF. CDR3 nucleotide sequence: TGTGCCAGCACAACAGGATTTAATGAAAAACTGTTTTTT.

The chain links TRBV4-3 to TRBJ2-7, with 8 nucleotides matching TRBD2. Trimming cost V 3 bases and J 2 bases; bases outside gene matches: 6. CDR3 size: 15 residues. Germline assignment: CDR1 LGHNA and CDR2 YSLEER. CDR3 region: CASSHVAGMTYEQYF. Written as DNA, the CDR3 is TGCGCCAGCAGCCACGTAGCGGGAATGACCTACGAGCAGTACTTC.

This clonotype was counted many times. The V and J genes are TRBV10-3 and TRBJ2-7; tentative D call: TRBD1 (6 bases). There are 14 residues in the CDR3. The V end was cut by 3 bases, the J end by 2 bases, with 11 bases between. Germline V gene lookup returns CDR1 ENHRY and CDR2 SYGVKD. As DNA, the CDR3 is TGTGCCATCAGTGATGGGACACGAACCTACGAGCAGTACTTC. This codes for CAISDGTRTYEQYF.

There are many counts of this clonotype. The chain joins TRBV6-5 to TRBJ2-3; the D is unclear. Trimming pared 4 bases from V and 0 bases from J, leaving 11 bases between. CDR1 is MNHEY, CDR2 SVGAGI, per germline. The CDR3 has 15 amino acids. The chain's CDR3 is CASSSSTPSTDTQYF. CDR3 in DNA: TGTGCCAGCAGTTCGTCGACACCTAGCACAGATACGCAGTATTTT.

The V gene is TRBV20-1, the J gene TRBJ2-5, with D tentatively TRBD1 (7 bases). Deletions cut 3 bases from V and 5 bases from J, with 10 bases between. The CDR3 runs 12 residues. Germline loops: CDR1 DFQATT, CDR2 SNEGSKA (reference sequence). The CDR3 here is CSARSGGETQYF. The CDR3 DNA reads TGCAGTGCTAGGTCAGGGGGGGAGACCCAGTACTTC.

There are a few counts of this clonotype. The gene calls are TRBV24-1 and TRBJ2-2; D call uncertain. V dropped 2 bases and J dropped 4 bases, with 10 bases sitting between them. The CDR3 consists of 15 residues. Germline loops: CDR1 KGHDR, CDR2 SFDVKD. Here the CDR3 reads CATSDSSPSTGELFF. CDR3 DNA: TGTGCCACCAGTGATTCCAGCCCGAGCACCGGGGAGCTGTTTTTT.